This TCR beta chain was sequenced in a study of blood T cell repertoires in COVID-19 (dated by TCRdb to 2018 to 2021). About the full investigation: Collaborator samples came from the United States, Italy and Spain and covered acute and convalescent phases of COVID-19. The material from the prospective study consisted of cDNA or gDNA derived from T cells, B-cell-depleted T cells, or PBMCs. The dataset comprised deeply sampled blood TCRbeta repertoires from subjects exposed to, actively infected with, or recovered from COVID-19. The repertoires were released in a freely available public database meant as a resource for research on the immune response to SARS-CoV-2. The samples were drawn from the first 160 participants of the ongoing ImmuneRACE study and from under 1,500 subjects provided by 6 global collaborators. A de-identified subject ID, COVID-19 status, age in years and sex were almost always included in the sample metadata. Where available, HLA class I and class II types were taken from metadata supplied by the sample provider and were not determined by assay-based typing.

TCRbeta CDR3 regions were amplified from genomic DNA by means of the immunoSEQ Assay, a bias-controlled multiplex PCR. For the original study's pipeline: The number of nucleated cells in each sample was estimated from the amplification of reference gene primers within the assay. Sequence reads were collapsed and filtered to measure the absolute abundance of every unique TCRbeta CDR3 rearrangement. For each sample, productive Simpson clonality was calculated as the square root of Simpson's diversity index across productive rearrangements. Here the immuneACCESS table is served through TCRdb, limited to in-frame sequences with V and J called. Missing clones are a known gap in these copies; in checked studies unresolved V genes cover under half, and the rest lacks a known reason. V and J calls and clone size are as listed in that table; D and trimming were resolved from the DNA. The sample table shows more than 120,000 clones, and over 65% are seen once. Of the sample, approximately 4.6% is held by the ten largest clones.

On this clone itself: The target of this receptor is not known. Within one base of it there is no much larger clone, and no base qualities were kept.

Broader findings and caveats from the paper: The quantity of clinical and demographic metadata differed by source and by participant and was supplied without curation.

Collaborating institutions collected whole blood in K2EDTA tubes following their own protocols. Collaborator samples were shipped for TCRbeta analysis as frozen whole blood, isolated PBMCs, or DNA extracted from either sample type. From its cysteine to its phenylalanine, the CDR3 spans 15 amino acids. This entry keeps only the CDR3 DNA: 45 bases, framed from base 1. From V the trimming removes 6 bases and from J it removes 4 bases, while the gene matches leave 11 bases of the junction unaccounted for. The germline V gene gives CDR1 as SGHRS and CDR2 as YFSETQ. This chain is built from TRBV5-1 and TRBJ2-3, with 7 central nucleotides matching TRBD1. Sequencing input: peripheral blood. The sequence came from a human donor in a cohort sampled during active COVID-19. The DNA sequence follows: TGCGCCAGCACCCTCACGGAGCAGGGGGCAGATACGCAGTATTTT. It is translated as CASTLTEQGADTQYF.